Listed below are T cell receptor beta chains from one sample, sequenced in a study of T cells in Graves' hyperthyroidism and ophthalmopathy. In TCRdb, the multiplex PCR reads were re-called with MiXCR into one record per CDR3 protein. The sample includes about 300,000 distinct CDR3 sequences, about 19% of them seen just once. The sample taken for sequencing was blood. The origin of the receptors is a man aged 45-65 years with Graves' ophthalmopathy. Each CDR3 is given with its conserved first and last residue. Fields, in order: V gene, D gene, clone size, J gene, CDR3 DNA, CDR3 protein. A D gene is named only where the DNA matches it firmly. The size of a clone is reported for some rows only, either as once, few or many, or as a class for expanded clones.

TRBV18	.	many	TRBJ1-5	TGTGCCAGCTCACCGGGACCGTCCGTCCAGCATTTT	CASSPGPSVQHF
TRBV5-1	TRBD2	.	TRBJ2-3	TGCGCCAGCAGCCCGGGGGGGACTAGCGTAAAAGATACGCAGTATTTT	CASSPGGTSVKDTQYF
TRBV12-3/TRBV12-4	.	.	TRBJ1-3	TGTGCCAGCAGTTTAGTCGGAAACACCATATATTTT	CASSLVGNTIYF
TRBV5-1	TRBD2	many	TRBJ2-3	TGCGCCAGCAGCTCGGGAGGGCCAGAAGATACGCAGTATTTT	CASSSGGPEDTQYF
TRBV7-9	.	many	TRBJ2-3	TGTGCCAGCAGCTCACCCCTCGCTAGCGCTAGCACAGATACGCAGTATTTT	CASSSPLASASTDTQYF
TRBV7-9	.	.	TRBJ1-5	TGTGCCAGCAGCTTAGAAGGGGAGGGTCAGCCCCAGCATTTT	CASSLEGEGQPQHF
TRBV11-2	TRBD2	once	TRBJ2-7	TGTGCCAGCAGCTTAGGTCCCCTAGCGGGTATCCACGAGCAGTACTTC	CASSLGPLAGIHEQYF
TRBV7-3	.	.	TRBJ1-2	TGTGCCAGCAGCTTCACTGGGAAGGATGGCTACACCTTC	CASSFTGKDGYTF
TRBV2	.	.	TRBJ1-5	TGTGCCAGCAGTGAAGCGGGCCCGGACCCACACCGGGGGCCCCAGCATTTT	CASSEAGPDPHRGPQHF
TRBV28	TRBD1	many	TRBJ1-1	TGTGCCAGCAGTTTCCTGGGGGGACAGAGGCTTCCAGGGGCCTACACTGAAGCTTTCTTT	CASSFLGGQRLPGAYTEAFF
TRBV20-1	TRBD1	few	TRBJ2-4	TGCAGTGCTAGGTCGACTTTGGGACAGGCGGGAAACATTCAGTACTTC	CSARSTLGQAGNIQYF
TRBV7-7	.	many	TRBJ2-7	TGTGCTAGCAGCCGGGGTGCCGAAGCTTCCTACGAGCAGTACTTC	CASSRGAEASYEQYF
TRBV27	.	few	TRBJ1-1	TGTGCCAGCAGTTTAGTAACAGGAGAAGCTTTCTTT	CASSLVTGEAFF
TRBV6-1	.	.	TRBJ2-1	TGTGCCAGCAGCCCCCCCTCCGTCCACTCCTACAATGAGCAGTTCTTC	CASSPPSVHSYNEQFF
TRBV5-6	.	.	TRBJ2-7	TGTGCCAGCAGCTTGGGGCTAGCAACCTCCTACGAGCAGTACTTC	CASSLGLATSYEQYF
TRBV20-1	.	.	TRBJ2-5	TGCAGTGCGCCACCACAGGAAACCCCCGGGGAGACCCAGTACTTC	CSAPPQETPGETQYF
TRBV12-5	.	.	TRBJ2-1	TGTGCTAGTGGTTACGTGAGGGTAGATGGGTTTGTTGATGAGCAGTTCTTC	CASGYVRVDGFVDEQFF
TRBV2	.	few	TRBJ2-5	TGTGCCAGCAATCTCCAAGAGACCCAGTACTTC	CASNLQETQYF
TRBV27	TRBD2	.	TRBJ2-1	TGTGCCAGCAGTTTTAGCGGGAGGGAGGCTGTTTACAATGAGCAGTTCTTC	CASSFSGREAVYNEQFF
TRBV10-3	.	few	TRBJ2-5	TGTGCCATCAGTGGTCGAGGGGACGCAGGAGAGACCCAGTACTTC	CAISGRGDAGETQYF
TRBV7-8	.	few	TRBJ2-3	TGTGCCAGCAGCCAAGACGCGGATACGCAGTATTTT	CASSQDADTQYF